This T cell receptor (beta chain) originates from a study of T cells in Graves' hyperthyroidism and ophthalmopathy. It was RNA transcripts that yielded the amplified TCR beta CDR3 regions. Initially, a first-round RT-PCR of the TCR CDR3 employed the HTBI primer set. In TCRdb, the multiplex PCR reads were re-called with MiXCR into one record per CDR3 protein. The sample lists about 560,000 distinct CDR3 sequences; 16% were seen once. This CDR3 has 14 amino acids. V was pared by 6 bases and J by 2 bases, with 14 bases between. There are a few counts of this clonotype. V is TRBV12-3 or TRBV12-4 and J is TRBJ2-7; possible D gene TRBD1, 5 bases. The source is a woman aged 18-35 years with Graves' hyperthyroidism. Source material: blood. CDR3 sequence: CASRSDRETYEQYF. The CDR3 region has the DNA TGTGCCAGCAGATCTGACAGAGAAACCTACGAGCAGTACTTC.